This T cell receptor (beta chain) was profiled in a study of blood T cell repertoires in COVID-19. CDR1 and CDR2 (germline): SEHNR, FQNEAQ (reference sequence). The J segment lost 8 bases and the V segment lost 0 bases, leaving 6 bases of the junction unmatched. The CDR3 is made up of 15 amino acids. Using immunoSEQ multiplex PCR, the repertoire was profiled, and TCRdb retains in-frame clones only, with some absent. The sample has roughly 250,000 clones; under 85% are singletons. The chain is built from TRBV7-9 and TRBJ1-4; 7 nucleotides line up with TRBD1. The sample was peripheral blood. The receptor's source is a woman between 35 and 50 years old with active or convalescent COVID-19. The CDR3 spells CASSLAEGANEKLFF. In nucleotides, the CDR3 is TGTGCCAGCAGCTTAGCCGAGGGGGCCAACGAAAAACTGTTTTTT.